This entry lists 22 T cell receptor beta chains sequenced from one sample in a study of blood T cell repertoires in COVID-19. Profiling relied on immunoSEQ multiplex PCR, and the TCRdb table lists in-frame clones only, not all of them. The repertoire consists of some 300,000 clones, with roughly 91% occurring once and the leading ten covering 2.9%. The sequencing input was PBMCs or T cells enriched from blood (not recorded which). The receptors originated from a woman aged 45-65 years who had been exposed to COVID-19.

The CDR3 DNA reads TGTGCCAGTAGTATGTCCGGGACTAGCGGGGGATACGAGCAGTACTTC. Encoded protein: CASSMSGTSGGYEQYF. This sequence joins TRBV19 and TRBJ2-7; 14 bases align to TRBD2. V lost 3 bases and J lost 4; bases outside the gene matches: 5. The CDR3 extends over 16 amino acids. The V gene's germline CDR1 is LNHDA and CDR2 SQIVND (reference sequence).

The V and J genes are TRBV28 and TRBJ1-1, with D uncertain. CDR3 length: 15 residues. In germline, CDR1 is MDHEN, CDR2 SYDVKM. V was trimmed by 2 bases and J by 0 bases, leaving 10 bases between them. In DNA, the CDR3 is TGTGCCAGCAGTTTAAATTTTCCCATGAACACTGAAGCTTTCTTT. This translates into CASSLNFPMNTEAFF.

The rearrangement joins TRBV28 to TRBJ1-3, with D uncertain. Germline V gives CDR1 MDHEN, CDR2 SYDVKM. The V end was cut by 7 bases, the J end by 2 bases, with 6 bases between. The CDR3 is made up of 12 amino acids. The DNA of the CDR3 is TGTGCCAGCATAACAGCTGGAAACACCATATATTTT. This sequence encodes CASITAGNTIYF.

The V gene is TRBV28, the J gene TRBJ2-7, with D possibly matching TRBD1 (6 bases). Per the germline V gene, CDR1 is MDHEN and CDR2 is SYDVKM. The V and J ends lost 2 bases and 1 base respectively, with 15 bases between them. The CDR3 runs to 16 residues. The CDR3 reads CASSLTPGAGSYEQYF. CDR3 nucleotides: TGTGCCAGCAGTTTAACCCCAGGGGCAGGATCCTACGAGCAGTACTTC.

This chain joins TRBV5-6 and TRBJ2-7, with D maybe TRBD2 (5 bases). Trimming pared 4 bases from V and 3 bases from J, leaving 14 bases between. Looked up from germline, CDR1 is SGHDT and CDR2 is YYEEEE. CDR3 length: 14 residues. This CDR3 is CASSTGSKGYEQYF. CDR3 nucleotide sequence: TGTGCCAGCAGCACGGGATCGAAAGGCTACGAGCAGTACTTC.

This clone is a singleton in its sample. This chain joins TRBV2 and TRBJ2-7; TRBD1 is a possible D gene (6 bases). Germline V CDR1 and CDR2: SNHLY, FYNNEI. The CDR3 totals 16 residues. Trimming cost V 4 bases and J 8 bases, with 24 bases left between them. CDR3 sequence reads: CASSALKLTGVAKQYF. CDR3 coding DNA: TGTGCCAGCAGTGCCTTGAAACTGACAGGAGTCGCCAAGCAGTACTTC.

The DNA for the CDR3 is TGCAGCGTTGAAGATTCCACAGGGGGCTTAACCTACGAGCAGTACTTC. Amino acids: CSVEDSTGGLTYEQYF. The rearrangement uses TRBV29-1 and TRBJ2-7; TRBD1 agrees at 9 bases. With V trimmed by 0 bases and J by 2 bases, 8 bases remained unmatched. Germline values: CDR1 SQVTM, CDR2 ANQGSEA. The CDR3 totals 16 residues.

A few counts support this clone. This chain uses TRBV5-6 with TRBJ2-7; a weak D match, TRBD1 (5 bases). This CDR3 contains 15 residues. The germline gives CDR1 SGHDT, CDR2 YYEEEE. With 0 bases removed from V and 2 bases from J, the gap between germline ends came to 12 bases. CDR3 coding DNA: TGTGCCAGCAGCTTGGGAAGGGGCTTTACCTACGAGCAGTACTTC. Residues: CASSLGRGFTYEQYF.

In its sample, this clone was seen once. This sequence joins TRBV7-2 and TRBJ2-7; 7 positions match TRBD2. The CDR3 contains 15 residues. The ends lost 5 bases at V and 2 bases at J; junction bases unmatched: 9. Per germline, CDR1 SGHTA and CDR2 FQGNSA. Here the CDR3 DNA reads TGTGCCAGCAGCAAGCGGGGACGCCTGACCTACGAGCAGTACTTC. This codes for CASSKRGRLTYEQYF.

This sequence joins TRBV4-1 and TRBJ1-1; 8 positions agree with TRBD1. There are 14 residues in the CDR3. Germline V lookup: CDR1 MGHRA, CDR2 YSYEKL. After removal of 3 bases from V and 3 bases from J, the junction contained 3 bases not matched to a gene. CDR3 region: CASSHRGQDTEAFF. The CDR3 DNA is TGCGCCAGCAGCCACAGGGGGCAGGACACTGAAGCTTTCTTT.

This clone has only one observation. The sample holds other DNA sequences that translate to the same CDR3. The chain joins TRBV28 to TRBJ1-2, with D possibly TRBD1 on 5 matching bases. The CDR3 is 13 residues long. Trimming cost V 2 bases and J 4 bases, with 8 bases left between them. Germline loops: CDR1 MDHEN, CDR2 SYDVKM. This CDR3 is CASSLGQGYGYTF. DNA for the CDR3: TGTGCCAGCAGTTTAGGCCAGGGCTATGGCTACACCTTC.

This rearrangement joins TRBV7-2 to TRBJ1-2; TRBD1 matches 7 bases. Looked up from germline, CDR1 is SGHTA and CDR2 is FQGNSA. The CDR3 length is 16 residues. V trimming: 2 bases; J trimming: 8 bases; junction bases outside the gene matches: 14. This CDR3 reads CASSLTRTGRAWGYTF. CDR3 in DNA: TGTGCCAGCAGCTTAACGAGGACAGGAAGGGCCTGGGGCTACACCTTC.

The chain employs TRBV19 and TRBJ1-3; D remains ambiguous. Germline CDR1 LNHDA, CDR2 SQIVND (reference sequence). The ends were cut back, 10 bases at V and 0 bases at J, with 13 bases in the middle. The CDR3 length is 14 residues. CDR3 bases: TGTGCCACCTCGGCAGGCAACTCTGGAAACACCATATATTTT. Translation: CATSAGNSGNTIYF.

This sequence joins TRBV12-3 or TRBV12-4 and TRBJ2-1; 9 bases map to TRBD1. This CDR3 is built from 13 residues. The J segment lost 8 bases and the V segment lost 6 bases, leaving 5 bases of the junction unmatched. For the CDR3, the DNA is TGTGCCAGCAGAAAGGGACAGGGATATGAGCAGTTCTTC. Its protein is CASRKGQGYEQFF.

The V and J genes are TRBV27 and TRBJ2-7; tentatively, D is TRBD1 (6 bases). The CDR3 loop spans 12 amino acids. The V end lost 6 bases, the J end lost 6 bases, and 12 bases lay between the germline ends. Germline values: CDR1 MNHEY, CDR2 SMNVEV (reference sequence). CDR3 amino acids: CASSVTGSEQYF. As DNA, the CDR3 is TGTGCCAGCAGCGTAACAGGGTCCGAGCAGTACTTC.

CDR3 in amino acids: CASSPSLGMNTEAFF. In nucleotides, the CDR3 is TGCGCCAGCAGCCCCTCGTTGGGCATGAACACTGAAGCTTTCTTT. The V and J genes are TRBV5-1 and TRBJ1-1; no reliable D call. Germline lookup yields CDR1 SGHRS and CDR2 YFSETQ. Trimming stripped 4 bases from V and 0 bases from J, with 13 bases between. This CDR3 is built from 15 residues.

The gene calls are TRBV13 and TRBJ1-4; no clear D. Germline CDR1 is PRHDT and CDR2 is FYEKMQ (reference sequence). This CDR3 spans 14 amino acids. The V end lost 6 bases, the J end lost 7 bases, and 15 bases lay between the germline ends. The CDR3 loop is CASRVGGLSEKLFF. Here the CDR3 DNA reads TGTGCCAGCAGAGTGGGCGGGTTGAGTGAAAAACTGTTTTTT.

V and J are TRBV3-1 (or the pseudogene TRBV3-2) and TRBJ2-7; TRBD1 is a possible D gene (6 bases). V was shortened by 4 bases and J by 3 bases, with 19 bases between the two germline ends. Germline V gives CDR1 LGHDT, CDR2 YNNKEL (reference sequence). The CDR3 covers 16 residues. Here the CDR3 reads CASSPARDKIRYEQYF. The CDR3, as DNA: TGTGCCAGCAGCCCCGCTCGGGACAAAATCCGCTACGAGCAGTACTTC.

This rearrangement joins TRBV7-2 to TRBJ2-5; no clear D. Trimming took 3 bases from V and 5 from J, leaving 4 bases between them. Germline values: CDR1 SGHTA, CDR2 FQGNSA. The CDR3 is 11 amino acids. CDR3: CASSFMETQYF. CDR3 coding DNA: TGTGCCAGCAGCTTCATGGAGACCCAGTACTTC.

V and J are TRBV19 and TRBJ1-5; TRBD1 matches at 9 bases. The CDR3 contains 14 residues. From germline, CDR1 is LNHDA and CDR2 SQIVND (reference sequence). The V and J ends lost 5 bases and 6 bases, in that order; junction bases with no gene match: 5. The CDR3 DNA follows: TGTGCCAGTAGTCTCACAGGGGGCCTTCAGCCCCAGCATTTT. Amino acid sequence: CASSLTGGLQPQHF.

The gene calls are TRBV6-5 and TRBJ2-3; 15 nucleotides match TRBD2. The length of the CDR3 is 14 residues. Germline V gene lookup returns CDR1 MNHEY and CDR2 SVGAGI. Trimming cost V 7 bases and J 5 bases; bases outside gene matches: 1. CDR3 sequence (DNA): TGTGCCAGCACGGGACTAGCGGGGGGAGATACGCAGTATTTT. Amino acid sequence: CASTGLAGGDTQYF.

The chain recombines TRBV6-5 with TRBJ1-4, with TRBD1 as a possible D gene (6 bases). V lost 6 bases, J lost 8 bases, and 19 bases lay in between. Germline V lookup: CDR1 MNHEY, CDR2 SVGAGI. The CDR3 extends over 15 amino acids. The CDR3 sequence: CASSLLQGEREKLFF. DNA of the CDR3: TGTGCCAGCAGCCTCTTACAGGGAGAGAGAGAAAAACTGTTTTTT.